The present T cell receptor beta chain was sequenced within a study of cytomegalovirus exposure and HLA in healthy donors. Background on the study: Of the donors genotyped, approximately 410 in all, 65% to 90% fell in the Caucasian-associated ancestry cluster.

Study-wide results and limits: Association with HLA alleles at 0.05 false discovery rate was found for around 17,000 TCR beta sequences in a later analysis. An Asian-associated ancestry cluster reportedly showed fewer N-insertions than the approximately 690-donor mean in a later analysis.

V lost 3 bases, J lost 3 bases, and 11 bases lay in between. The CDR3 sequence is 14 residues long. The germline V gene has CDR1 SNHLY and CDR2 FYNNEI. Comments on this clone: Its antigen is currently unknown.

It was with 60 Vbeta and 13 Jbeta primers that the PCR ran. TCRdb keeps only in-frame clones here, not all; method: immunoSEQ multiplex PCR. The repertoire holds 85,000 to 100,000 clones, roughly 69% seen once, with around 6.3% in the top ten. The TCR sequence derives from a woman in her thirties in good health and CMV-seronegative. Sequencing was done on a sample of PBMCs. This chain connects TRBV2 to TRBJ1-1; D gene uncertain. This CDR3 reads CASSDPGWDTEAFF. The CDR3 DNA sequence: TGTGCCAGCAGTGACCCGGGATGGGACACTGAAGCTTTCTTT.